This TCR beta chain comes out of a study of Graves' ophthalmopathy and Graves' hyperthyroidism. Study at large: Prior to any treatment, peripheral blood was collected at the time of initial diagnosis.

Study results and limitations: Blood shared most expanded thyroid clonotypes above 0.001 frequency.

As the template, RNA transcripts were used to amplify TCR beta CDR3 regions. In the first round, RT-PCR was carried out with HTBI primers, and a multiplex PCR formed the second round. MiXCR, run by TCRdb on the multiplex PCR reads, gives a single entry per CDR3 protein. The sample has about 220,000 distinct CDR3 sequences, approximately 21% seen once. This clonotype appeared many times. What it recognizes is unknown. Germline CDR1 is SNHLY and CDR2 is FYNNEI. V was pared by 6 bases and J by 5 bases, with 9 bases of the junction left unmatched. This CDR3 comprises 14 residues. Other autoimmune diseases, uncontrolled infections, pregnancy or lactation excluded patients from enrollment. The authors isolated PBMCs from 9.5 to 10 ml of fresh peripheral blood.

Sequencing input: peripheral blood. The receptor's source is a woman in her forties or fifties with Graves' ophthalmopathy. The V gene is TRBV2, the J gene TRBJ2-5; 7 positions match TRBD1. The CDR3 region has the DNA TGTGCCAGCAGGCGACGGGACAGCTTTGAGACCCAGTACTTC. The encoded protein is CASRRRDSFETQYF.